This is a list of T cell receptor beta chains from one sample in a study of cytomegalovirus exposure and HLA in healthy donors. TCRdb's copy holds only in-frame clones and misses some; the assay was immunoSEQ multiplex PCR. The sample lists over 150,000 clones, approximately 81% occurring once. Sequencing was carried out using PBMCs. These receptors all stem from a woman aged 25-40 years in good health and CMV-seronegative. The conserved cysteine and the conserved F or W are not part of the CDR3 here. D genes are given only for firm matches. Not all rows give a size; the values are once, few, many and, for expanded clones, a class.

v_call d_call clone_size cdr3_aa
TRBV9 NA NA ASSAYPNEQF
TRBV4-3 NA NA ASSQRQALRETQY
TRBV6-5 NA NA ASSDPGYNSPLH
TRBV6-5 TRBD1 NA ASSPQGAGANGLT
TRBV19 NA NA ASSSRHNQPQH
TRBV7-2 TRBD1 few ASSLVEGASYEQY
TRBV4-3 NA NA ASSQEASSGANGLT
TRBV4-2 TRBD2 NA ASSQVGTTYEQY
TRBV4-2 NA once ASSQDRTANNEKLF
TRBV28 TRBD1 NA ASSQGGEGLVTEAF
TRBV7-8 NA NA ASSWTENTGELF
TRBV29-1 TRBD2 NA SVERGGTDTQY
TRBV4-1 TRBD1 NA ASSHHLMKDRVRGTEAF
TRBV28 NA NA ASGARGTSYNEQF
TRBV6-6 TRBD1 NA ASSWGQGLEKLF
TRBV11-2 TRBD1 NA ASSFGQGSFSPLH
TRBV7-2 NA NA ASSQGRTGNTIY
TRBV7-6 TRBD1 NA ASSSRDRGSYNEQF
TRBV19 NA NA ASSIGGPTGTDTQY
TRBV18 NA NA ASSPLSTGLRSSYEQY
TRBV7-2 NA NA ASSLSTDTQY
TRBV9 NA NA ASTEGGTSSYNEQF
TRBV18 NA NA ASSPRGGGYEQY
TRBV5-1 TRBD2 NA ASRESTSGVPF
TRBV6-5 TRBD1 NA ASSHGQDYEQY
TRBV9 TRBD1 few ASSEIQGARTGELF
TRBV28 NA few ASSHQVVEGYGYT
TRBV5-1 NA few ASSLADVGKGEAKNIQY
TRBV7-9 TRBD2 NA ASRLSGTSGGEQY
TRBV9 NA NA ASSQWSDTQY
TRBV7-2 NA NA ASSLGLSGELF
TRBV7-8 NA NA ASSLETEIYEQY
TRBV27 TRBD2 NA ASSPGTTLYNEQF